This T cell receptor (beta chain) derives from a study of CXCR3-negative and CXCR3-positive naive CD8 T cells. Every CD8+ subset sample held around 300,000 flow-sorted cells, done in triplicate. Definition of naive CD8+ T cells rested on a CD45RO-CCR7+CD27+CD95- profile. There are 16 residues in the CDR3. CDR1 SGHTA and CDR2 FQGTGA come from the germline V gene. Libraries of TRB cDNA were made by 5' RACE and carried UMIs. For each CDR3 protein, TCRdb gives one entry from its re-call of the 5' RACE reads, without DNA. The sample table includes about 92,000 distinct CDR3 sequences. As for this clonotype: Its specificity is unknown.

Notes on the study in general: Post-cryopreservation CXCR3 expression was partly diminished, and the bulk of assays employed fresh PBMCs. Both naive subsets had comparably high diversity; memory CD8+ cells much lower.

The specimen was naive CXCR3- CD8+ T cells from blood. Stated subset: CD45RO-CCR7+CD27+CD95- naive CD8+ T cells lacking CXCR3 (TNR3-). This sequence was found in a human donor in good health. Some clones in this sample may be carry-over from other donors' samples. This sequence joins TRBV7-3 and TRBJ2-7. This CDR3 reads CASSSDGLQGLDEQYF.